This T cell receptor beta chain was found in a study of cytomegalovirus exposure and HLA in healthy donors. Findings and caveats of the study: Analyzed later, most CMV-associated TCR beta chains appeared HLA-restricted. Being productive about 87% or about 30% of the time was typical of most TCR beta V segments in an earlier analysis. Excluded were some V segments that proved indistinguishable, including TRBV6-2 and TRBV6-3.

This CDR3 spans 14 amino acids. Germline lookup yields CDR1 SQVTM and CDR2 ANQGSEA. J lost 0 bases, V lost 6 bases, and 5 bases had no gene match. PCR employed 60 Vbeta and 13 Jbeta primers. TCRdb's copy holds only in-frame clones and misses some; the assay was immunoSEQ multiplex PCR. The table has roughly 150,000 clones, about 85% seen once. With regard to this clone: Its antigen remains unidentified.

This rearrangement joins TRBV29-1 to TRBJ2-1; 7 bases are a match to TRBD2. Specimen: PBMCs. The receptor was isolated from a boy between 2 and 10 years old in good health and CMV-seronegative. Written as DNA, the CDR3 is TGCAGCGTCGTAGCGGGTAGCTCCTACAATGAGCAGTTCTTC. It yields the protein CSVVAGSSYNEQFF.